The following is a T cell receptor (beta chain) sequence with its context. Its antigen remains unidentified. The repertoire was sequenced with immunoSEQ multiplex PCR; TCRdb's copy has only in-frame clones and lacks some. Here the sample spans about 82,000 clones, around nine tenths being singletons. The record originates from a study of OX40 agonist ivuxolimab in advanced cancers. Study-wide findings and caveats: Expanded clones were, on average, more numerous in CD8+ T cells than in CD4+. The CD4+ and CD8+ T cells in the blood had expanded clonally by week 6 at 0.1 to 3.0 mg/kg.

This specimen consisted of CD4+ or CD8+ T cells sorted from blood, obtained in a trial of the OX40 agonist ivuxolimab. The receptor comes from an adult with an advanced solid tumor such as melanoma, head and neck, liver or kidney cancer.

The CDR3 loop reads CASSLGMTPGEQYF. The DNA for the CDR3 is TGTGCCAGCAGCTTAGGCATGACGCCAGGCGAGCAGTACTTC. The V call is TRBV7-9, the J call TRBJ2-7; D not resolved. Germline CDR1 and CDR2: SEHNR and FQNEAQ (reference sequence). V was shortened by 1 base and J by 6 bases, with 13 bases between the two germline ends. This CDR3 has 14 amino acids.